This T cell receptor (beta chain) was found in a study of breast tumors, draining lymph nodes, adjacent tissues. Study-wide results and limits: Tumors had less TCR diversity than lymph nodes, more than nontumor tissue. The data were judged consistent with most tumor T cells coming from lymph node and expanding in tumor. Luminal-like breast cancer showed significantly greater tumor-nontumor repertoire similarity than basal-like breast cancer did.

Points on this clonotype: Its antigen is not known.

The J segment lost 1 base and the V segment lost 3 bases, leaving 4 bases of the junction unmatched. This CDR3 contains 15 residues. Germline CDR1 DFQATT, CDR2 SNEGSKA (reference sequence). MiXCR, applied by TCRdb to the multiplex PCR reads, yields one record per CDR3 protein. Of some 38,000 distinct CDR3 sequences listed, 35% to 40% are singletons. The sample taken for sequencing was breast tumor tissue. This TCR derives from a female donor with breast cancer. Some clones in this sample may be carry-over from other donors' samples. The rearrangement joins TRBV20-1 to TRBJ2-7; 12 bases line up with TRBD2. In DNA form, the CDR3 reads TGCAGTGCTAGGACTAGCGGGAGTTTTTCCTACGAGCAGTACTTC. Its translation: CSARTSGSFSYEQYF.